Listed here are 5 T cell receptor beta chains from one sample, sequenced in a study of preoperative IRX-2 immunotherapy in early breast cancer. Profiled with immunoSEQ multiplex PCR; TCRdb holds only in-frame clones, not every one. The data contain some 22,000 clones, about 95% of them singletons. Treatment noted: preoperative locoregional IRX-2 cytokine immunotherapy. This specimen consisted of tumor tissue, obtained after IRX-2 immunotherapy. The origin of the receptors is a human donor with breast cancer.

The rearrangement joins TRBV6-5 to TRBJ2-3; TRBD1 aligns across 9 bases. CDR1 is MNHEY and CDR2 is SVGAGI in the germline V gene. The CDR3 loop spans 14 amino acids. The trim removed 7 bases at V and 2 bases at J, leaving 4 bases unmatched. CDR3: CASKGTGLTDTQYF. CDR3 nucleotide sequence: TGTGCCAGCAAAGGGACAGGGCTCACAGATACGCAGTATTTT.

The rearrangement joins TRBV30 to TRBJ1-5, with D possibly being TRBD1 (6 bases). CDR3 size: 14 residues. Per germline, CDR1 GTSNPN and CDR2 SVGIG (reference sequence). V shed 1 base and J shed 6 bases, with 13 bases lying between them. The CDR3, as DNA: TGTGCCTGGAGTGATGCTACAGGGTCTCAGCCCCAGCATTTT. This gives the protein CAWSDATGSQPQHF.

The CDR3 here is CASSLEPQYF. CDR3 bases: TGTGCCAGCAGCTTAGAACCCCAGTACTTC. The rearrangement uses TRBV7-9 and TRBJ2-5; D unclear. Germline CDR1 SEHNR, CDR2 FQNEAQ (reference sequence). The CDR3 consists of 10 residues. V gave up 1 base and J gave up 9 bases, with 3 bases separating them.

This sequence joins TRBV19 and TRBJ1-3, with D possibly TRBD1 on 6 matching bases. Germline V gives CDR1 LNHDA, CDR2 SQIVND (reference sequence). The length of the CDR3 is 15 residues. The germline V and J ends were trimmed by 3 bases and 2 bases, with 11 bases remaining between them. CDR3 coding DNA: TGTGCCAGTAGTATCGCAGGGGTGGCTGGAAACACCATATATTTT. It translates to CASSIAGVAGNTIYF.

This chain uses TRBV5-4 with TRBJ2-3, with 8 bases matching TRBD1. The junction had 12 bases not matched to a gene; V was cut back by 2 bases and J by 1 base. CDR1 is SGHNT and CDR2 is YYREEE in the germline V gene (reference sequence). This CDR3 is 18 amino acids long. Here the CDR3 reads CASSFGRTGSDRTDTQYF. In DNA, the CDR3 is TGTGCCAGCAGCTTTGGTCGGACAGGGTCCGACCGCACAGATACGCAGTATTTT.